These 4 T cell receptor beta chains originate from one sample sequenced in a study of identifying expanded T cells in peripheral blood. Measured with immunoSEQ multiplex PCR; TCRdb has only the in-frame clones, and not every one. This sample has about 130,000 clones, with 70% to 90% found just once. Material for sequencing was blood. The receptors stem from a person between 18 and 70 years old in good health.

The chain is built from TRBV10-3 and TRBJ2-7; D is undetermined. Per the germline V gene, CDR1 is ENHRY and CDR2 is SYGVKD. V lost 4 bases, J lost 1 base, and 5 bases lay in between. The CDR3 consists of 12 residues. The CDR3 coding sequence is TGTGCCATCAGTGGCGCATCCTACGAGCAGTACTTC. The encoded protein is CAISGASYEQYF.

The CDR3 DNA reads TGTGCCAGCAGCACCGGAGGGGACACTGAAGCTTTCTTT. As protein: CASSTGGDTEAFF. The chain uses TRBV14 and TRBJ1-1, with a tentative D call TRBD1 (5 bases). Trimming left V 5 bases short and J 3 bases short, with 10 bases between. Germline-derived CDR1 and CDR2 are SGHDN and FVKESK. The CDR3 contains 13 residues.

The chain is built from TRBV7-6 and TRBJ1-1, with D tentatively TRBD1 (5 bases). V dropped 4 bases and J dropped 5 bases, with 14 bases sitting between them. CDR3 length: 14 residues. Germline CDR1 is SGHVS and CDR2 is FNYEAQ. DNA of the CDR3: TGTGCCAGCAGCTCTGGAGGGAGGGGAACTGAAGCTTTCTTT. It translates to CASSSGGRGTEAFF.

The rearrangement joins TRBV11-3 to TRBJ2-7; D is ambiguous. Germline values: CDR1 SGHNT, CDR2 YENEEA. The V and J ends lost 5 bases and 2 bases respectively, with 13 bases between them. The CDR3 extends over 14 amino acids. The DNA for the CDR3 is TGTGCCAGCAGCGCCGGATTCCACCCCTACGAGCAGTACTTC. This gives the protein CASSAGFHPYEQYF.